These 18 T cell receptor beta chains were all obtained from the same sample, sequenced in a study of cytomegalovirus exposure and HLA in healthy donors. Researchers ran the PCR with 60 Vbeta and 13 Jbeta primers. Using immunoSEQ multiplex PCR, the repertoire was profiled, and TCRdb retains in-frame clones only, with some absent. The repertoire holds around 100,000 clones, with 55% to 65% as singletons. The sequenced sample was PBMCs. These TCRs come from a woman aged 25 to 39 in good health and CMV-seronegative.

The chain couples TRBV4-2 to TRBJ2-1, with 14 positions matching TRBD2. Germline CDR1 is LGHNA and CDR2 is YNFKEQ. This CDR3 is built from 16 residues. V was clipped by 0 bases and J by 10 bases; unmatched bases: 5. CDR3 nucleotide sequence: TGTGCCAGCAGCCAAGACGGGACTAGCGGGAGTGGGGAGCAGTTCTTC. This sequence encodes CASSQDGTSGSGEQFF.

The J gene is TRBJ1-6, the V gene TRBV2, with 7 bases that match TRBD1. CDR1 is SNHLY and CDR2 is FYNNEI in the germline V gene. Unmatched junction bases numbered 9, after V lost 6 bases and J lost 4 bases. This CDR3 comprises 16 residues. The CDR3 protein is CASREDRTPYNSPLHF. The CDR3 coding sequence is TGTGCCAGCAGGGAGGACAGGACTCCTTATAATTCACCCCTCCACTTT.

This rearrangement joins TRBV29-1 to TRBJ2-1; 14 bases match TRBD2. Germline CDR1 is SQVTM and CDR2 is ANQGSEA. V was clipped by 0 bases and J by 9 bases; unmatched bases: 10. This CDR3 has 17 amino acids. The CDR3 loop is CSVEDFGTSGSFREQFF. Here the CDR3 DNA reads TGCAGCGTTGAAGATTTCGGGACTAGCGGGAGTTTTCGTGAGCAGTTCTTC.

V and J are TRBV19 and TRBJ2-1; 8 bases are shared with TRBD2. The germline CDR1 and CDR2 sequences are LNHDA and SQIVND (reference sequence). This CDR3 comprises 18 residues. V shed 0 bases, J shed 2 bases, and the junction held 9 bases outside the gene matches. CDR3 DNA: TGTGCCAGTAGTATAGAGTTGAGCGGGAGTGGCGCCTACAATGAGCAGTTCTTC. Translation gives CASSIELSGSGAYNEQFF.

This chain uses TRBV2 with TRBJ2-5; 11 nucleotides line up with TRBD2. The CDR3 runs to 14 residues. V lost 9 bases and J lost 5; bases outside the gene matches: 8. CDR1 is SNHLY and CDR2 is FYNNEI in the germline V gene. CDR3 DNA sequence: TGTGCCAGTCTAGCGGGAGGTCGGGCGGAGACCCAGTACTTC. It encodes CASLAGGRAETQYF. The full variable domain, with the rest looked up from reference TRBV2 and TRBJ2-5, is EPEVTQTPSHQVTQMGQEVILRCVPISNHLYFYWYRQILGQKVEFLVSFYNNEISEKSEIFDDQFSVERPDGSNFTLKIRSTKLEDSAMYFCASLAGGRAETQYFGPGTRLLVL.

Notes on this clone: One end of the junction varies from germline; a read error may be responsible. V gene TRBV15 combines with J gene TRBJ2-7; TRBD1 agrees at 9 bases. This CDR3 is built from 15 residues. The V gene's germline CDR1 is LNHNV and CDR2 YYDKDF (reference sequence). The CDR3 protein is CATSGDRGLSYEQYF. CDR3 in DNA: TGTGCCACCAGCGGAGACAGGGGGTTATCCTACGAGCAGTACTTC.

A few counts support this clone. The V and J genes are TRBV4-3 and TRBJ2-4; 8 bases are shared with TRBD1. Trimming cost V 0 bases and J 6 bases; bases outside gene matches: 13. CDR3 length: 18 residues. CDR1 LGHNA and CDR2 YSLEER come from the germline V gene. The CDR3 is CASSQDVTAGGRLNIQYF. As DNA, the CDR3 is TGCGCCAGCAGCCAAGATGTGACGGCAGGGGGCCGATTAAACATTCAGTACTTC.

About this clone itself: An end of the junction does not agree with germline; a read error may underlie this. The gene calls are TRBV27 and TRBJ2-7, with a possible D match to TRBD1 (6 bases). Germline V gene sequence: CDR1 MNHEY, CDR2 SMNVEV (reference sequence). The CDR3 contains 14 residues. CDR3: CASRLARGSSEQYF. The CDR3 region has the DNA TGTGCCAGCAGGCTGGCGAGGGGGTCCTCCGAGCAGTACTTC.

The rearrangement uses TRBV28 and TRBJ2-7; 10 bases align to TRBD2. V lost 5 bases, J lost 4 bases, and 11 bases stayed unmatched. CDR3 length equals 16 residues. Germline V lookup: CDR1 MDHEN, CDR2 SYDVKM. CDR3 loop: CASSTYPGLATYEQYF. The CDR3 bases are TGTGCCAGCAGTACCTACCCGGGACTAGCGACATACGAGCAGTACTTC.

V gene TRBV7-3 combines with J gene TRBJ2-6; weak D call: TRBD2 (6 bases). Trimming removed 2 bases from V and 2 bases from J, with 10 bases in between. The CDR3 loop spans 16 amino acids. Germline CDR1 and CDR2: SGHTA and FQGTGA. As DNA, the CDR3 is TGTGCCAGCAGCTTATTGTCGGGGGCTGGGGCCAACGTCCTGACTTTC. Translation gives CASSLLSGAGANVLTF.

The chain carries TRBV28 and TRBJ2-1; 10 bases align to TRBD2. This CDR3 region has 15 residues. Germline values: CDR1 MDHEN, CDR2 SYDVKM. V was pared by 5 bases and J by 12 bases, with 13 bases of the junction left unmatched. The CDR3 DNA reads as TGTGCCAGCAGTCCTAGCGGGAGAAGAATGCAGGGGCAGTTCTTC. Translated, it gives CASSPSGRRMQGQFF.

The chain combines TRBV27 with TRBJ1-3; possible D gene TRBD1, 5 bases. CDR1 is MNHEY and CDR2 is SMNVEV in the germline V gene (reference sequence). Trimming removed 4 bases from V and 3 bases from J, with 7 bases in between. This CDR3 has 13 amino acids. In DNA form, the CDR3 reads TGTGCCAGCAGTTCGGGGGGTGGAAACACCATATATTTT. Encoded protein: CASSSGGGNTIYF.

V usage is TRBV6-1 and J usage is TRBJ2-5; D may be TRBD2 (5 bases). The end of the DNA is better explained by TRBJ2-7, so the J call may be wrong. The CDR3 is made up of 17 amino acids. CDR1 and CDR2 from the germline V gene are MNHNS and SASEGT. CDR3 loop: CASSEAWSGSAPYEQYF. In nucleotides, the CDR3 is TGTGCCAGCAGTGAAGCGTGGAGCGGATCGGCCCCCTACGAGCAGTACTTC.

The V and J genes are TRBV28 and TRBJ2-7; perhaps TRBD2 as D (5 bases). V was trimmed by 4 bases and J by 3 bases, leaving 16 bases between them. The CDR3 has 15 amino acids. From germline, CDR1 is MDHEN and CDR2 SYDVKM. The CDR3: CASSSDQLGFYEQYF. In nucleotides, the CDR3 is TGTGCCAGCAGTTCCGACCAACTAGGTTTCTACGAGCAGTACTTC.

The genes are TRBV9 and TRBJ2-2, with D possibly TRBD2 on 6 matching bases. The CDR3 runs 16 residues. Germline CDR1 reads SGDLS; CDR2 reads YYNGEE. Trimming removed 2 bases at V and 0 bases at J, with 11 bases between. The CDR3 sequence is CASSVLGRPNTGELFF. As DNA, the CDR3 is TGTGCCAGCAGCGTTCTTGGGAGGCCGAACACCGGGGAGCTGTTTTTT.

CDR3 bases: TGCAGCGTTGTTCCTTTAACAATGAACACTGAAGCTTTCTTT. Its protein is CSVVPLTMNTEAFF. The J gene is TRBJ1-1, the V gene TRBV29-1; D remains ambiguous. This CDR3 comprises 14 residues. From germline, CDR1 is SQVTM and CDR2 ANQGSEA. V gave up 4 bases and J gave up 0 bases, with 12 bases separating them.

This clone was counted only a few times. The CDR3 DNA reads as TGTGCCACCAGCAGAGTAAGGGGGTCTGGAAACACCATATATTTT. The encoded protein is CATSRVRGSGNTIYF. The chain joins TRBV15 to TRBJ1-3; a possible D gene is TRBD1 (6 bases). V lost 1 base and J 1 base, leaving 8 bases between the germline ends. CDR1 is LNHNV, CDR2 YYDKDF, per germline (reference sequence). The CDR3 contains 15 residues.

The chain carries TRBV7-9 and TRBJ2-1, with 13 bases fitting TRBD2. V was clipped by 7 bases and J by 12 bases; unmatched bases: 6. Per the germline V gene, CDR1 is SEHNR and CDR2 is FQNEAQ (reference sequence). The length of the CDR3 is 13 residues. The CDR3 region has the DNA TGTGCCAGCACCGGGACTAGCGGGACGGCGCAGTTCTTC. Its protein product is CASTGTSGTAQFF.